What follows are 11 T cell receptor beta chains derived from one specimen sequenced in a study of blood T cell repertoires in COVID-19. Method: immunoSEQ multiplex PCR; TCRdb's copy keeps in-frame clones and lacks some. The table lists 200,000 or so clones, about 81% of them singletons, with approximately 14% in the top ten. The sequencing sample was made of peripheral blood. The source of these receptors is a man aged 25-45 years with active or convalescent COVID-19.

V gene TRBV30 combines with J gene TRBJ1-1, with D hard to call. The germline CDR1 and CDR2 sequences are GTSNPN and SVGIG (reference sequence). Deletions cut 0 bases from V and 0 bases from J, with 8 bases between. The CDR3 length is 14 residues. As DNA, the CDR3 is TGTGCCTGGAGTGTGAGGGAGATGAACACTGAAGCTTTCTTT. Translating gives CAWSVREMNTEAFF.

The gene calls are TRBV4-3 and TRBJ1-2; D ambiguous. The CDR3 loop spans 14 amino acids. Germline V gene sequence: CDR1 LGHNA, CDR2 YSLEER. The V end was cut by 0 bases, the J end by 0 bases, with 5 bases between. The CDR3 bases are TGCGCCAGCAGCCAAGATCCTACTAACTATGGCTACACCTTC. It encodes CASSQDPTNYGYTF.

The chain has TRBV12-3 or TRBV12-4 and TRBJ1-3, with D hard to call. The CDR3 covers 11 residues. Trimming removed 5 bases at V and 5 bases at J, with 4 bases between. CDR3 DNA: TGTGCCAGCAGTATAAGAAACACCATATATTTT. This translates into CASSIRNTIYF.

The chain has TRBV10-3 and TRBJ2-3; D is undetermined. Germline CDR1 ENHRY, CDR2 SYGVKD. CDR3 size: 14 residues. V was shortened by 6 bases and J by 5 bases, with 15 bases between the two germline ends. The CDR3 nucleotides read TGTGCCATCAGCATGGCCCGGGTTGGAGATACGCAGTATTTT. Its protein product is CAISMARVGDTQYF.

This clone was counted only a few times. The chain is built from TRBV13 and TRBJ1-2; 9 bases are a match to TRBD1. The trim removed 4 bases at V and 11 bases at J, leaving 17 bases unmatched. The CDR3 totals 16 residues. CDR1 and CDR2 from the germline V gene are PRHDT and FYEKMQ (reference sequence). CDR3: CASSYRTGDFDRSYTF. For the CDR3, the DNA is TGTGCCAGCAGCTATCGGACAGGGGATTTTGATAGAAGTTACACCTTC. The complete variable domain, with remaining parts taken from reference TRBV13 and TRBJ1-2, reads AAGVIQSPRHLIKEKRETATLKCYPIPRHDTVYWYQQGPGQDPQFLISFYEKMQSDKGSIPDRFSAQQFSDYHSELNMSSLELGDSALYFCASSYRTGDFDRSYTFGSGTRLTVV.

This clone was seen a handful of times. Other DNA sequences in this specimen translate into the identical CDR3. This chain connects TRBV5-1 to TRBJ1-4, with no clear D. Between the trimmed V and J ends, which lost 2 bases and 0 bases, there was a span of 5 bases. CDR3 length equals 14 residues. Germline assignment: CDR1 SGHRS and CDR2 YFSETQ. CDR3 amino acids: CASSLLATNEKLFF. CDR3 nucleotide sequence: TGCGCCAGCAGCTTACTCGCAACTAATGAAAAACTGTTTTTT. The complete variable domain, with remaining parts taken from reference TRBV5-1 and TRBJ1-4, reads KAGVTQTPRYLIKTRGQQVTLSCSPISGHRSVSWYQQTPGQGLQFLFEYFSETQRNKGNFPGRFSGRQFSNSRSEMNVSTLELGDSALYLCASSLLATNEKLFFGSGTQLSVL.

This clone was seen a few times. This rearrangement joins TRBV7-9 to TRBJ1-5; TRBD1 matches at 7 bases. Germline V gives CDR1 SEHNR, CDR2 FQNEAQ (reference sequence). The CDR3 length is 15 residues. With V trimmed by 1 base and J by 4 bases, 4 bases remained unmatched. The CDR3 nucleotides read TGTGCCAGCAGCTTAGTGGGACAGATTAATCAGCCCCAGCATTTT. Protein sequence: CASSLVGQINQPQHF.

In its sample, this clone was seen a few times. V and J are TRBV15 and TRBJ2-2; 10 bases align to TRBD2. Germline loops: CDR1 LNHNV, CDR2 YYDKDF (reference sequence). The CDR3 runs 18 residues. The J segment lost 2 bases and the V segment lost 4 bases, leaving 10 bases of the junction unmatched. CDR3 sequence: CATSIGTSENLNTGELFF. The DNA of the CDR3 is TGTGCCACCAGCATCGGGACTAGCGAGAATCTAAACACCGGGGAGCTGTTTTTT.

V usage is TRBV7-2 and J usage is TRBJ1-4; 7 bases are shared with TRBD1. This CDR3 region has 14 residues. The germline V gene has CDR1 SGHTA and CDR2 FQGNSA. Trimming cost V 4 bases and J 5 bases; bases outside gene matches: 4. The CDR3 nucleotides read TGTGCCAGCAGCTCGAGGACAGGAAATGAAAAACTGTTTTTT. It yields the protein CASSSRTGNEKLFF.

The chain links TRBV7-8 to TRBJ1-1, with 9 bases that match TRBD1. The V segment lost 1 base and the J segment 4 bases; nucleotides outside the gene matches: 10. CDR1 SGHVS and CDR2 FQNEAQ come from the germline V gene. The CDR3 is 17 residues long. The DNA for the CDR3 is TGTGCCAGCAGCTTAGTACCGTACAGGGGGCAGGTCACTGAAGCTTTCTTT. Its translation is CASSLVPYRGQVTEAFF. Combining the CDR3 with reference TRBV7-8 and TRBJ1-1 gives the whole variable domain GAGVSQSPRYKVAKRGQDVALRCDPISGHVSLFWYQQALGQGPEFLTYFQNEAQLDKSGLPSDRFFAERPEGSVSTLKIQRTQQEDSAVYLCASSLVPYRGQVTEAFFGQGTRLTVV.

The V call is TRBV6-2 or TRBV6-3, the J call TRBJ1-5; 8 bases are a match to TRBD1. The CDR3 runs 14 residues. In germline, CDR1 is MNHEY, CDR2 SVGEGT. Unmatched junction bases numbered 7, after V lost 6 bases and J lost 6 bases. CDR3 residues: CASSRTGSGQPQHF. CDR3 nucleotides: TGTGCCAGCAGCAGGACAGGGTCCGGTCAGCCCCAGCATTTT.